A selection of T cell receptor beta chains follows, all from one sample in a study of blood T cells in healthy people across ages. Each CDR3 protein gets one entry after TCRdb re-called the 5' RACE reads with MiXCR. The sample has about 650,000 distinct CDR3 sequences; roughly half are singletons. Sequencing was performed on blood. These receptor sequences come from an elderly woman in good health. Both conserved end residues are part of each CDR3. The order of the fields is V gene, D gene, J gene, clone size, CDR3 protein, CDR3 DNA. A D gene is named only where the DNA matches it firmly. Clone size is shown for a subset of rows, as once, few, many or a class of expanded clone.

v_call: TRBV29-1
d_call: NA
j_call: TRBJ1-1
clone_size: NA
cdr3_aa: CSVERTHTEAFF
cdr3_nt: TGCAGCGTTGAACGGACGCACACTGAAGCTTTCTTT

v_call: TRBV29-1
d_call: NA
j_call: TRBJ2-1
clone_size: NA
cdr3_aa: CSVDHIQYNEQFF
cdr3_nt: TGCAGCGTTGACCACATACAATACAATGAGCAGTTCTTC

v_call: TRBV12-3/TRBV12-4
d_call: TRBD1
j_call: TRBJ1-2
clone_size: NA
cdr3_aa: CASRTTGANGYTF
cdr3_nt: TGTGCCAGCAGGACGACAGGGGCGAATGGCTACACCTTC

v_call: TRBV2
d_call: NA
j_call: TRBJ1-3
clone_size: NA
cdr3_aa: CASTGFSGNTIYF
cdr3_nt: TGTGCCAGCACCGGATTCTCTGGAAACACCATATATTTT

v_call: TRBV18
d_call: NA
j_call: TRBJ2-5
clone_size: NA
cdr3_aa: CASSPERGPQETQYF
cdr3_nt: TGTGCCAGCTCACCGGAACGGGGACCCCAAGAGACCCAGTACTTC

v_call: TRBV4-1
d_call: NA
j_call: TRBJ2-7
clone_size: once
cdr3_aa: CASSQDRSRPSSYEQYF
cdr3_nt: TGCGCCAGCAGCCAAGATCGATCGCGGCCCAGCTCCTACGAGCAGTACTTC

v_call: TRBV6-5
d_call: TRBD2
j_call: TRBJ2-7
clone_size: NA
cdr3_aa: CASSFAGTSGGQISYEQYF
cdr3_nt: TGTGCCAGCAGTTTCGCCGGGACTAGCGGGGGGCAGATCTCCTACGAGCAGTACTTC

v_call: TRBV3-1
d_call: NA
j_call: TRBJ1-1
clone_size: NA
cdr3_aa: CASSRPGGVTEAFF
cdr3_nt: TGTGCCAGCAGCCGCCCCGGGGGAGTCACTGAAGCTTTCTTT

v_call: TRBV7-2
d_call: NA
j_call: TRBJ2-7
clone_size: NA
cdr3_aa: CASSLGPPLYEQYF
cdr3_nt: TGTGCCAGCAGCTTAGGTCCCCCCCTCTACGAGCAGTACTTC

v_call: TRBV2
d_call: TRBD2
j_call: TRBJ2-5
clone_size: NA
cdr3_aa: CASRAGREETQYF
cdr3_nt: TGTGCCAGCAGAGCGGGGCGAGAAGAGACCCAGTACTTC

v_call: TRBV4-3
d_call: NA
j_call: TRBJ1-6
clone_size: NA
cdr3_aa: CASSQEAGESPLHF
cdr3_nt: TGCGCCAGCAGCCAAGAGGCAGGCGAATCACCCCTCCACTTT

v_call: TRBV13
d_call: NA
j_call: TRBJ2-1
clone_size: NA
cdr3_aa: CASSSKDEGNEQFF
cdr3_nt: TGTGCCAGCAGCTCCAAGGACGAAGGCAATGAGCAGTTCTTC

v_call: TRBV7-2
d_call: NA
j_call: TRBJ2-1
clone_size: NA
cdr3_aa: CASSPSQESNEQFF
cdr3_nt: TGTGCCAGCAGCCCCTCGCAGGAGAGCAATGAGCAGTTCTTC

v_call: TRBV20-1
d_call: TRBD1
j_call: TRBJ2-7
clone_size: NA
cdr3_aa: CSAPGQGKSEQYF
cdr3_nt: TGCAGTGCGCCAGGACAGGGGAAATCCGAGCAGTACTTC

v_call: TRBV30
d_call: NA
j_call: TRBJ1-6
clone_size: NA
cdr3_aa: CAWSHDSSYNSPLHF
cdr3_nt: TGTGCCTGGAGCCACGACAGCTCCTATAATTCACCCCTCCACTTT

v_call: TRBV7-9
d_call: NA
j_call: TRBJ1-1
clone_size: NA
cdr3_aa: CASSASTGTMNTEAFF
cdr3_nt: TGTGCCAGCAGCGCATCAACAGGGACCATGAACACTGAAGCTTTCTTT

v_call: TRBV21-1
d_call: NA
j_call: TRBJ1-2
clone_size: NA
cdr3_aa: CAGITAGYTF
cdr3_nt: TGTGCCGGAATCACCGCTGGCTACACCTTC

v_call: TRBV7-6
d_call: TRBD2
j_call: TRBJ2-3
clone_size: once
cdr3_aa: CASSSPLGTSGRPVDTQYF
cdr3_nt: TGTGCCAGCAGCTCCCCGCTAGGGACTAGCGGGAGGCCCGTAGATACGCAGTATTTT

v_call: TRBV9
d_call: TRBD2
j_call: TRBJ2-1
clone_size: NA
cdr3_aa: CASSDSGGRSNEQFF
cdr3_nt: TGTGCCAGCAGCGATAGCGGGGGGCGCTCCAATGAGCAGTTCTTC

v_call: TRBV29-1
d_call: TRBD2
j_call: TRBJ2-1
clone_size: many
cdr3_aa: CSVETSGVPGWRFF
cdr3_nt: TGCAGCGTTGAAACTAGCGGGGTCCCAGGTTGGCGGTTCTTC

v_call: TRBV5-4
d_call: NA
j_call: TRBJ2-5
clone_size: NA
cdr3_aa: CASSFHRAPLWNEQYF
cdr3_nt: TGTGCCAGCAGCTTCCACAGGGCACCCCTATGGAATGAGCAGTACTTC

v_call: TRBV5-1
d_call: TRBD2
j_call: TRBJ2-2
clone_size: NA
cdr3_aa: CASSNLAGVPGELFF
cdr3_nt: TGCGCCAGCAGCAACCTAGCGGGAGTTCCCGGGGAGCTGTTTTTT

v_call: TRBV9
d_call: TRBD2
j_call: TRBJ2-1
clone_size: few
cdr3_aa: CASSVAGGRAYNEQFF
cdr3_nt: TGTGCCAGCAGCGTAGCCGGAGGGAGGGCCTACAATGAGCAGTTCTTC

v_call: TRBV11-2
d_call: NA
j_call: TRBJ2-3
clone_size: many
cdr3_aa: CACRSNPQYF
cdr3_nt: TGTGCCTGTCGGTCGAATCCGCAGTATTTT

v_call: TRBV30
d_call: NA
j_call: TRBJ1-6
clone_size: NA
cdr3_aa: CAWSGNSPLHF
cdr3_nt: TGTGCCTGGAGTGGAAACTCACCCCTCCACTTT

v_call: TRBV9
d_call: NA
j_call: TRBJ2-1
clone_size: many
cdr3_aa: CASSVVGGDSNEQFF
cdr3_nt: TGTGCCAGCAGCGTAGTTGGGGGAGACAGTAATGAGCAGTTCTTC

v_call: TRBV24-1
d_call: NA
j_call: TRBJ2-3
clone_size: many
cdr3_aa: CATSDYGSLPDTQYF
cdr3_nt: TGTGCCACCAGTGATTACGGCAGCCTCCCCGATACGCAGTATTTT

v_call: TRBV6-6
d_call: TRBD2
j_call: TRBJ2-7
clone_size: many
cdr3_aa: CASSYGLAGESYEQYF
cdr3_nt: TGTGCCAGCAGTTACGGACTAGCGGGAGAATCCTACGAGCAGTACTTC

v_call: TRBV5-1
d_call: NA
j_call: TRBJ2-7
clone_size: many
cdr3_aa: CASSIGTSLPYEQYF
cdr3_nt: TGCGCCAGCAGCATCGGGACATCTCTCCCCTACGAGCAGTACTTC

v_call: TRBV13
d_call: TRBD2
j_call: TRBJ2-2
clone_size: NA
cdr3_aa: CASSSLAGRPVRELFF
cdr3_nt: TGTGCCAGCAGCTCACTAGCGGGAAGGCCTGTCAGGGAGCTGTTTTTT

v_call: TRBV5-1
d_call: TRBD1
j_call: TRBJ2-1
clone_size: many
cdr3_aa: CASSLGTGENEQFF
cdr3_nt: TGCGCCAGCAGCTTGGGGACAGGGGAAAATGAGCAGTTCTTC

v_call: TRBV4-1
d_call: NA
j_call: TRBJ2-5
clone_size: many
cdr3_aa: CASSQEASARGEETQYF
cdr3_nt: TGCGCCAGCAGCCAAGAAGCATCGGCGAGGGGGGAAGAGACCCAGTACTTC

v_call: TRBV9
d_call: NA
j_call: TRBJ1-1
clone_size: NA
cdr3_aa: CASSLAGSNTEAFF
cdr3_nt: TGTGCCAGCAGCTTAGCCGGGTCGAACACTGAAGCTTTCTTT

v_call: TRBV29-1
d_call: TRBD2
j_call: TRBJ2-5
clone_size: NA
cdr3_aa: CSVEDRREGRNEQYF
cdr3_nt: TGCAGCGTTGAAGATCGTCGGGAGGGCCGCAATGAGCAGTACTTC

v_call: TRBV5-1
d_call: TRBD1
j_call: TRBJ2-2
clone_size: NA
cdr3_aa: CASSLAQGAANTGELFF
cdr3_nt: TGCGCCAGCAGCTTGGCACAGGGGGCCGCAAACACCGGGGAGCTGTTTTTT